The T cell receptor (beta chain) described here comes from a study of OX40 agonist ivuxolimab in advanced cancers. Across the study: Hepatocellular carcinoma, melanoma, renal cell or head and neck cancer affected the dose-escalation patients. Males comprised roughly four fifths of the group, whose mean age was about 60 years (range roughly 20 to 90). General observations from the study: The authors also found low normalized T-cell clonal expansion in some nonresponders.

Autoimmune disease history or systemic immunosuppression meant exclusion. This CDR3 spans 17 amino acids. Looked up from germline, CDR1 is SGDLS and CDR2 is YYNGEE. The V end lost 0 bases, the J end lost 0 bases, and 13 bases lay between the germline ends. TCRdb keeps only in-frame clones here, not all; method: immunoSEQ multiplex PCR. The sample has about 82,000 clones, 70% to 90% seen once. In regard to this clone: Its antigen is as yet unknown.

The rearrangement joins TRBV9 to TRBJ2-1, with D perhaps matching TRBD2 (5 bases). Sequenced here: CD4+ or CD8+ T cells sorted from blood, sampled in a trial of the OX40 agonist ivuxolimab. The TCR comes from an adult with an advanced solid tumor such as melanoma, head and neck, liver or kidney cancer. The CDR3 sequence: CASSVGLSGSSYNEQFF. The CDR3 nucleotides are TGTGCCAGCAGCGTAGGCCTGTCTGGGAGCTCCTACAATGAGCAGTTCTTC.